This T cell receptor beta chain was recorded in a study of CD8 T cells in Susac syndrome. The authors reverse transcribed roughly 0.5 to 1 ug RNA with random hexamers. Amplification of TCR beta CDR3 across 54 Vbeta and 13 Jbeta was performed with immunoSEQ multiplex PCR. MiXCR was run by TCRdb on the immunoSEQ multiplex PCR reads, yielding one entry per CDR3 protein. The data contain around 300,000 distinct CDR3 sequences, around 89% of them singletons. In this sample, this clonotype turned up once. Germline CDR1 reads SGDLS; CDR2 reads YYNGEE. J lost 8 bases, V lost 0 bases, and 8 bases had no gene match. CDR3 length: 15 residues.

This rearrangement joins TRBV9 to TRBJ1-2, with 9 bases fitting TRBD1. The origin of this receptor is a human donor with multiple sclerosis. Sample: CD8+ T cells from PBMCs. The CDR3 nucleotides read TGTGCCAGCAGCGTAGACCCGGGACAGGGAGACGGCTACACCTTC. It encodes CASSVDPGQGDGYTF.